The table lists the clone carrying this T cell receptor (beta chain) with a few counts. Its antigen is as yet unknown. These data come from a study of T-cell memory formation after mild COVID-19. The study's findings and limits: Prior to infection, memory already included some responding clones, suggesting cross-reactive memory joined. Researchers report contracting CD4+ clones mostly in CM and EM, with CD8+ clones in EMRA.

V gave up 6 bases and J gave up 0 bases; unmatched junction bases: 6. This CDR3 has 16 amino acids. In germline, CDR1 is MGHDK, CDR2 SYGVNS. MiXCR was run by TCRdb on the 5' RACE reads, yielding one entry per CDR3 protein. Counted here are under 600,000 distinct CDR3 sequences, about a fifth occurring once; the ten biggest clones make up about 8.4%. This sequence originates from an adult woman who had mild COVID-19 (a few samples of this study predate the infection). Cell type and time point are not known. The sample consisted of PBMCs or a T cell subset sorted from them (not recorded which). The chain recombines TRBV25-1 with TRBJ2-1; 9 bases map to TRBD1. For the CDR3, the DNA is TGTGCCAGCAGCGAAGGACAGGGGAGCTCCTACAATGAGCAGTTCTTC. It translates to CASSEGQGSSYNEQFF.